This TCR beta chain was obtained from a study of neoadjuvant anti-PD-1 for oral cavity cancer. Findings of the study overall: After neoadjuvant nivolumab, PBMC T cell clonality was significantly higher in non-responders than responders.

As regards this clone: Its antigen is currently unknown.

Only in-frame clones appear in the TCRdb table, and some are missing; sequencing was by immunoSEQ multiplex PCR. Of some 33,000 clones in the sample, roughly 79% were seen once. Time point: after neoadjuvant nivolumab, at surgical resection. Germline CDR1 and CDR2: SGHRS and YFSETQ. The J segment lost 5 bases and the V segment lost 4 bases, leaving 10 bases of the junction unmatched. CDR3 length: 16 residues. The J gene is TRBJ2-1, the V gene TRBV5-1, with TRBD1 matching over 9 bases. The sequence derives from a person aged 35 to 85 with oral cavity squamous cell carcinoma. The sequencing used PBMCs, collected after nivolumab (anti-PD-1) treatment. CDR3 sequence (DNA): TGCGCCAGCAGCCCAAGTCCCGGGACAGGGCACAATGAGCAGTTCTTC. Translation gives CASSPSPGTGHNEQFF.